The rows below give T cell receptor beta chains drawn from one sample of a study of blood T cells in healthy people across ages. Each CDR3 protein is one row after TCRdb ran MiXCR on the 5' RACE reads. The sample lists 800,000 or so distinct CDR3 sequences, 62% occurring once. Sequenced: blood. The receptors come from a man aged 30 to 45 in good health. CDR3s include the opening cysteine and the closing phenylalanine or tryptophan. A D gene is named only where the DNA matches it firmly. Size tells how often a clone was seen (once, few, many) or the class of an expanded clone, and some rows leave it out.

len	d_gene	v_gene	abundance	j_gene	CDR3nt	CDR3aa
13	TRBD1	TRBV7-9	-	TRBJ1-4	TGTGCCAGCAGCCCAGGGGGCAGTGGAAAACTGTTTTTT	CASSPGGSGKLFF
15	-	TRBV5-6	-	TRBJ2-5	TGTGCCAGCAATGCGGTCGGGGATGCGCGAGAGACCCAGTACTTC	CASNAVGDARETQYF
18	-	TRBV3-1	-	TRBJ2-6	TGTGCCAGCAGCCAAGGGGCAGGGAGAACCTCTGGGGCCAACGTCCTGACTTTC	CASSQGAGRTSGANVLTF
15	TRBD1	TRBV12-3/TRBV12-4	-	TRBJ2-7	TGTGCCAGCAGTTTACCCACAGGGGGCTTGTACGAGCAGTACTTC	CASSLPTGGLYEQYF
13	-	TRBV20-1	-	TRBJ2-6	TGCAGTGCTAGAGCAGGGGCAGTCGACGTCCTGACTTTC	CSARAGAVDVLTF
15	-	TRBV6-5	many	TRBJ1-6	TGTGCCAGCAGTTACTTAGGGTTCGAAAATTCACCCCTCCACTTT	CASSYLGFENSPLHF
16	-	TRBV4-1	few	TRBJ2-1	TGCGCCAGCAGCCAGGACTGGCGGGGCCACTACAATGAGCAGTTCTTC	CASSQDWRGHYNEQFF
14	-	TRBV7-2	few	TRBJ2-7	TGTGCCAGCAGCCCATGGACAGCATCCTACGAGCAGTACTTC	CASSPWTASYEQYF
16	-	TRBV6-5	-	TRBJ1-5	TGTGCCAGCAGTCCAAGAAGGGGCTATAGCAATCAGCCCCAGCATTTT	CASSPRRGYSNQPQHF
16	TRBD1	TRBV6-5	-	TRBJ1-3	TGTGCCAGCAGTTACACAGGACAGGGCCGTGGAAACACCATATATTTT	CASSYTGQGRGNTIYF
15	-	TRBV10-3	-	TRBJ1-2	TGTGCCATCAGTGAGCCTAGGACGCCGGGCTATGGCTACACCTTC	CAISEPRTPGYGYTF
16	TRBD2	TRBV9	-	TRBJ2-7	TGTGCCAGCAGCGCCGGGACTAGCGGGGGGTCCTACGAGCAGTACTTC	CASSAGTSGGSYEQYF
15	TRBD2	TRBV20-1	-	TRBJ2-2	TGCAGTGCTAAGACTAGCGGGGCGAACACCGGGGAGCTGTTTTTT	CSAKTSGANTGELFF
16	TRBD1	TRBV7-2	-	TRBJ2-5	TGTGCCAGCAGCCCGCAGACAGGGCAAAAAAAAGAGACCCAGTACTTC	CASSPQTGQKKETQYF
12	-	TRBV20-1	-	TRBJ2-6	TGCAGTGGCACACCTGGGGCCAACGTCCTGACTTTC	CSGTPGANVLTF
13	-	TRBV20-1	once	TRBJ2-4	TGCAGTGCTAGAGCCAGAGCCAAAAACATTCAGTACTTC	CSARARAKNIQYF
13	TRBD1	TRBV6-2/TRBV6-3	-	TRBJ2-2	TGTGCCAGCAGTGGACAGGGGGCCGGGGAGCTGTTTTTT	CASSGQGAGELFF
15	-	TRBV20-1	-	TRBJ2-7	TGCAGCGCTAGAGAGTGGACCACTCGGAGCTACGAGCAGTACTTC	CSAREWTTRSYEQYF
14	-	TRBV14	-	TRBJ2-7	TGTGCCAGCAGTCTCAAGATACAGGACAATGAGCAGTACTTC	CASSLKIQDNEQYF
14	-	TRBV20-1	-	TRBJ1-2	TGCAGTGCTAGTCGGGACGTAGGCAACTATGGCTACACCTTC	CSASRDVGNYGYTF
16	TRBD2	TRBV4-1	-	TRBJ2-1	TGCGCCAGCAGCGTGGGAGGGGTGGGCACATACAATGAGCAGTTCTTC	CASSVGGVGTYNEQFF
12	-	TRBV7-9	once	TRBJ2-7	TGTGCCAGTTCAGGGGCTCTCCACGAGCAGTACTTC	CASSGALHEQYF